The 13 T cell receptor beta chains below come from one sample, sequenced in a study of blood T cell repertoires in COVID-19. Clones were sequenced by immunoSEQ multiplex PCR, and TCRdb holds only the in-frame ones, with some missing. The top ten clones hold roughly 9.4% of a sample with more than 95,000 clones, roughly 79% of them seen once. Material: peripheral blood. The source is a woman between 65 and 79 years old with acute or convalescent COVID-19.

The chain combines TRBV23-1 with TRBJ2-2; D perhaps matches TRBD1 (5 bases). TRBV23-1 is an ORF for which the function is uncertain. CDR3 size: 16 residues. Trimming took 2 bases from V and 1 from J, leaving 11 bases between them. This CDR3 reads CASSQEVTGNTGELFF. The CDR3 nucleotides are TGCGCCAGCAGTCAAGAGGTCACAGGGAACACCGGGGAGCTGTTTTTT.

This rearrangement joins TRBV18 to TRBJ1-1, with D tentatively TRBD1 (5 bases). CDR1 KGHSH and CDR2 LQKENI come from the germline V gene. This CDR3 comprises 15 residues. V lost 4 bases to trimming and J lost 2 bases, with 14 bases between them. The CDR3 region is CASSLSRGRNTEAFF. As DNA, the CDR3 is TGTGCCAGCTCACTCTCCCGGGGGAGAAACACTGAAGCTTTCTTT.

The V and J genes are TRBV7-6 and TRBJ2-7; TRBD1 agrees at 9 bases. The V and J ends lost 5 bases and 4 bases, in that order; junction bases with no gene match: 21. This CDR3 has 19 residues. The germline V gene encodes CDR1 SGHVS and CDR2 FNYEAQ. In DNA, the CDR3 is TGTGCCAGCAGCCAACAGACGCTACGGGGACAGGGAGTACTTTACGAGCAGTACTTC. Protein sequence: CASSQQTLRGQGVLYEQYF.

The chain employs TRBV5-6 and TRBJ2-1, with no clear D. This CDR3 is 17 amino acids long. The V end was cut by 0 bases, the J end by 0 bases, with 13 bases between. CDR1 and CDR2 (germline): SGHDT, YYEEEE. CDR3 region: CASSLGPTSISYNEQFF. CDR3 nucleotides: TGTGCCAGCAGCTTGGGTCCCACTTCAATCTCCTACAATGAGCAGTTCTTC.

This CDR3 reads CASSSAGGGANYGYTF. CDR3 sequence (DNA): TGCGCCAGCAGCTCGGCGGGGGGGGGAGCTAACTATGGCTACACCTTC. This sequence joins TRBV4-1 and TRBJ1-2, with D possibly being TRBD1 (5 bases). This CDR3 has 16 residues. Trimming took 5 bases from V and 0 from J, leaving 16 bases between them. The germline CDR1 and CDR2 sequences are MGHRA and YSYEKL.

The chain has TRBV3-1 (or the pseudogene TRBV3-2) and TRBJ1-1; a possible D gene is TRBD1 (6 bases). The CDR3 is 14 residues long. Germline V lookup: CDR1 LGHDT, CDR2 YNNKEL (reference sequence). The germline V and J ends were trimmed by 4 bases and 0 bases, with 9 bases remaining between them. Here the CDR3 reads CASSPQGLNTEAFF. The CDR3 DNA is TGTGCCAGCAGCCCCCAGGGGTTGAACACTGAAGCTTTCTTT.

The chain recombines TRBV11-2 with TRBJ1-6; TRBD1 agrees at 7 bases. Germline V gene data show CDR1 as SGHAT and CDR2 as FQNNGV. The CDR3 contains 12 residues. Trimming at V came to 5 bases and at J to 10 bases, leaving 2 bases not matched to a gene. CDR3 sequence reads: CASSHRGSPLHF. For the CDR3, the DNA is TGTGCCAGCAGCCACAGGGGCTCACCCCTCCACTTT.

The chain employs TRBV28 and TRBJ2-1; the match to TRBD2 covers 12 bases. There are 17 residues in the CDR3. V lost 4 bases to trimming and J lost 8 bases; unmatched junction nucleotides: 12. Germline lookup yields CDR1 MDHEN and CDR2 SYDVKM. CDR3 region: CASSSTKTSGSIHEQFF. In DNA form, the CDR3 reads TGTGCCAGCAGTTCAACAAAGACTAGCGGGAGTATACATGAGCAGTTCTTC.

This chain uses TRBV27 with TRBJ1-2; 7 bases agree with TRBD1. Germline V gives CDR1 MNHEY, CDR2 SMNVEV (reference sequence). The CDR3 is 14 residues long. V lost 6 bases, J lost 2 bases, and 6 bases stayed unmatched. The CDR3 bases are TGTGCCAGCAGGGACAGGAAAGAGAACTATGGCTACACCTTC. This translates into CASRDRKENYGYTF.

V usage is TRBV21-1 and J usage is TRBJ2-7; the table's D call of TRBD2 was not tested on the DNA. TRBV21-1 is an annotated pseudogene. The CDR3 sequence is 13 residues long. The CDR3 DNA reads TGTGCCAGCAGCAAGGGGGGAGCCTACGAGCAGTACTTC. This gives the protein CASSKGGAYEQYF.

The chain couples TRBV30 to TRBJ2-3; 9 bases agree with TRBD2. This CDR3 comprises 14 residues. From germline, CDR1 is GTSNPN and CDR2 SVGIG (reference sequence). J gave up 4 bases and V 1 base, and 3 bases lay outside the gene matches. DNA of the CDR3: TGTGCCTGGAGTGCTAGCGGGGTATCAGATACGCAGTATTTT. It is translated as CAWSASGVSDTQYF. The whole variable domain, remainder taken from reference TRBV30 and TRBJ2-3, is SQTIHQWPATLVQPVGSPLSLECTVEGTSNPNLYWYRQAAGRGLQLLFYSVGIGQISSEVPQNLSASRPQDRQFILSSKKLLLSDSGFYLCAWSASGVSDTQYFGPGTRLTVL.

In nucleotides, the CDR3 is TGTGCCAGCAGCGTAGCCCCGACAGGGGGGTTCGTGAACACTGAAGCTTTCTTT. This codes for CASSVAPTGGFVNTEAFF. The gene calls are TRBV9 and TRBJ1-1; TRBD1 agrees at 9 bases. V shed 0 bases, J shed 0 bases, and the junction held 9 bases outside the gene matches. The CDR3 sequence is 18 residues long. Germline CDR1 reads SGDLS; CDR2 reads YYNGEE.

This clone was counted between two and nine times. The rearrangement joins TRBV30 to TRBJ2-1; 10 bases line up with TRBD2. Trimming cost V 1 base and J 3 bases; bases outside gene matches: 3. The CDR3 is 15 residues long. CDR1 GTSNPN and CDR2 SVGIG come from the germline V gene (reference sequence). Here the CDR3 reads CAWSGLAGDYNEQFF. The CDR3 region has the DNA TGTGCCTGGAGTGGACTAGCGGGTGACTACAATGAGCAGTTCTTC. The variable domain in full, completed from reference TRBV30 and TRBJ2-1, reads SQTIHQWPATLVQPVGSPLSLECTVEGTSNPNLYWYRQAAGRGLQLLFYSVGIGQISSEVPQNLSASRPQDRQFILSSKKLLLSDSGFYLCAWSGLAGDYNEQFFGPGTRLTVL.